This T cell receptor (beta chain) appears in the sequencing data of a study of CD8 T cells in ankylosing spondylitis. Whole-study results and caveats: Earlier work had already found some motif variants in reactive arthritis synovial fluid and blood.

This clonotype came up a few times. Antigen unknown. Making use of molecular barcodes, quantitative 5'-RACE generated TCR beta libraries. TCRdb used MiXCR to reprocess the 5' RACE reads, holding one entry per CDR3 protein. The sample shows approximately 300,000 distinct CDR3 sequences, less than 25% of them seen only once. V was clipped by 5 bases and J by 5 bases; unmatched bases: 20. The CDR3 is 20 residues long. Germline CDR1 MDHEN, CDR2 SYDVKM. This chain joins TRBV28 and TRBJ2-3; TRBD2 matches at 12 bases. This sequence originates from a female donor with ankylosing spondylitis or in good health (not recorded which). Sample: blood, either unsorted or a sorted T cell fraction (not recorded which). The CDR3 DNA follows: TGTGCCAGCAGTACAGTCTGGATGACTCGACTAGCGGGAGTGTTAGATACGCAGTATTTT. As protein: CASSTVWMTRLAGVLDTQYF.